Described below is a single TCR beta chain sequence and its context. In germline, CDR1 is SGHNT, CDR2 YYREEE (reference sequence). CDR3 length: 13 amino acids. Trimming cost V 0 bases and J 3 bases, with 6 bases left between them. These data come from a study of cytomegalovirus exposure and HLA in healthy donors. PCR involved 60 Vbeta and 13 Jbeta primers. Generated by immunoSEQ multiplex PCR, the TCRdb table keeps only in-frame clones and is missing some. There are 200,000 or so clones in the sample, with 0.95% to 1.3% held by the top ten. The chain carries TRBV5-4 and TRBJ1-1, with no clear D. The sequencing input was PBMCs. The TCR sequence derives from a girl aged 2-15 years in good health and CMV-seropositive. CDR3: CASSLESYTEAFF. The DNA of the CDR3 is TGTGCCAGCAGCTTGGAAAGCTACACTGAAGCTTTCTTT.